Presented here are 18 T cell receptor beta chains from one specimen sequenced in a study of T cells in localized non-small cell lung cancer. Sequencing used immunoSEQ multiplex PCR; TCRdb keeps in-frame clones, though not all of them. The sample records over 65,000 clones, roughly 83% being singletons. Sequencing used peripheral blood, obtained before any cancer treatment. These receptors originate from a female donor aged 60 or older with stage I lung adenocarcinoma.

This clone was picked up a small number of times. The rearrangement uses TRBV15 and TRBJ1-5; 7 bases line up with TRBD1. Germline V CDR1 and CDR2: LNHNV, YYDKDF (reference sequence). V lost 2 bases to trimming and J lost 1 base; unmatched junction nucleotides: 2. The CDR3 extends over 15 amino acids. The CDR3: CATSRLQGSNQPQHF. The CDR3 nucleotides read TGTGCCACCAGCAGATTACAGGGGAGCAATCAGCCCCAGCATTTT.

This clone was recorded a few times. This chain connects TRBV14 to TRBJ2-1; D gene uncertain. This CDR3 region has 14 residues. The germline V and J ends were trimmed by 4 bases and 2 bases, with 9 bases remaining between them. Germline V lookup: CDR1 SGHDN, CDR2 FVKESK. CDR3 region: CASSLNGPYNEQFF. The CDR3 region has the DNA TGTGCCAGCAGCCTTAATGGACCCTACAATGAGCAGTTCTTC.

This chain uses TRBV11-2 with TRBJ2-7; D possibly corresponds to TRBD1 (5 bases). V was shortened by 0 bases and J by 3 bases, with 12 bases between the two germline ends. CDR1 is SGHAT and CDR2 is FQNNGV in the germline V gene. The CDR3 extends over 15 amino acids. CDR3 in DNA: TGTGCCAGCAGCTTAGATAGACAGCAAGGCTACGAGCAGTACTTC. The encoded protein is CASSLDRQQGYEQYF.

This clone has more than one count but fewer than ten. CDR3 in DNA: TGTGCCAGCACCAACTCCTACACAGATACGCAGTATTTT. The encoded protein is CASTNSYTDTQYF. The V call is TRBV11-2, the J call TRBJ2-3; D is undetermined. The CDR3 runs to 13 residues. V lost 7 bases and J 2 bases, leaving 10 bases between the germline ends. Germline CDR1 and CDR2: SGHAT and FQNNGV.

For the CDR3, the DNA is TGCGCCAGCAGTGAGGGGGGACGGTCAAATTCACCCCTCCACTTT. This codes for CASSEGGRSNSPLHF. This chain links TRBV10-1 with TRBJ1-6; TRBD1 is a possible D gene (5 bases). The CDR3 contains 15 residues. CDR1 and CDR2 (germline): WNHNN, SYGVQD (reference sequence). Trimming left V 2 bases short and J 7 bases short, with 12 bases between.

The V gene is TRBV9, the J gene TRBJ2-5, with 7 bases matching TRBD1. V lost 3 bases, J lost 5 bases, and 4 bases stayed unmatched. The CDR3 extends over 13 amino acids. The germline V gene has CDR1 SGDLS and CDR2 YYNGEE. The CDR3 nucleotides are TGTGCCAGCAGCGGTAGGGGGCTGGAGACCCAGTACTTC. It yields the protein CASSGRGLETQYF.

This chain joins TRBV28 and TRBJ2-7; D gene unclear. The CDR3 loop spans 14 amino acids. The V gene lost 3 bases and the J gene lost 5 bases, with 14 bases spanning the gap. Looked up from germline, CDR1 is MDHEN and CDR2 is SYDVKM. The CDR3 reads CASSFRLRGNEQYF. The CDR3 DNA is TGTGCCAGCAGTTTTAGGCTTCGAGGTAACGAGCAGTACTTC.

The chain combines TRBV9 with TRBJ2-7; 12 nucleotides align to TRBD2. The CDR3 length is 15 residues. Germline lookup yields CDR1 SGDLS and CDR2 YYNGEE. V lost 4 bases and J lost 2; bases outside the gene matches: 4. The CDR3 DNA reads as TGTGCCAGCAGCCCGTGGACTAGCGGGACCTACGAGCAGTACTTC. Its translation: CASSPWTSGTYEQYF.

The V call is TRBV28, the J call TRBJ2-5; D could derive from TRBD1 or TRBD2 (6 bases each). Germline assignment: CDR1 MDHEN and CDR2 SYDVKM. V gave up 6 bases and J gave up 4 bases, with 21 bases separating them. The CDR3 runs 16 residues. The CDR3 reads CASSLLGGRKAETQYF. The CDR3 nucleotides are TGTGCCAGCAGCCTATTAGGGGGGAGGAAGGCAGAGACCCAGTACTTC.

This clone showed up just a few times. V is TRBV14 and J is TRBJ2-3; 9 bases are a match to TRBD2. The CDR3 covers 16 residues. V dropped 4 bases and J dropped 0; count of bases not matched to a gene: 5. Germline V gives CDR1 SGHDN, CDR2 FVKESK. The CDR3 region has the DNA TGTGCCAGCAGCCCTCTAGCGGGGTTCAGCACAGATACGCAGTATTTT. It codes for CASSPLAGFSTDTQYF.

This clone occurred a few times. The V call is TRBV19, the J call TRBJ2-1; 7 positions match TRBD2. V shed 6 bases, J shed 6 bases, and the junction held 8 bases outside the gene matches. Germline V gene sequence: CDR1 LNHDA, CDR2 SQIVND (reference sequence). The CDR3 consists of 14 residues. Here the CDR3 DNA reads TGTGCCAGTAGCGAGCGGGGAAGGGGCAATGAGCAGTTCTTC. As protein: CASSERGRGNEQFF.

This chain uses TRBV6-5 with TRBJ1-6; TRBD1 matches at 7 bases. With 2 bases clipped from V and 10 bases from J, the junction kept 8 bases outside the gene matches. The CDR3 totals 15 residues. In germline, CDR1 is MNHEY, CDR2 SVGAGI. Here the CDR3 reads CASSYAQGTRSPLHF. CDR3 DNA sequence: TGTGCCAGCAGTTACGCACAGGGGACAAGATCACCCCTCCACTTT.

In its sample, this clone was seen once. The V gene is TRBV5-1, the J gene TRBJ2-7; 10 bases agree with TRBD2. Germline assignment: CDR1 SGHRS and CDR2 YFSETQ. Trimming took 2 bases from V and 2 from J; bases not matched to a gene: 10. This CDR3 is 17 amino acids long. The CDR3 here is CASSLVLAGASAYEQYF. CDR3 coding DNA: TGCGCCAGCAGCTTAGTCCTAGCGGGGGCCTCAGCCTACGAGCAGTACTTC.

A note on this clone: The junction differs from germline at one of its ends, possibly a read error. The V and J genes are TRBV7-2 and TRBJ1-1; the D is unclear. Germline loops: CDR1 SGHTA, CDR2 FQGNSA. The CDR3 length is 14 residues. CDR3: CASSPSGWNPEAFF. CDR3 DNA: TGTGCCAGCAGCCCTTCCGGGTGGAACCCTGAAGCTTTCTTT. The whole variable domain, remainder taken from reference TRBV7-2 and TRBJ1-1, is GAGVSQSPSNKVTEKGKDVELRCDPISGHTALYWYRQSLGQGLEFLIYFQGNSAPDKSGLPSDRFSAERTGGSVSTLTIQRTQQEDSAVYLCASSPSGWNPEAFFGQGTRLTVV.

The genes are TRBV19 and TRBJ2-2; 9 bases fit TRBD2. Germline V gives CDR1 LNHDA, CDR2 SQIVND (reference sequence). CDR3 length: 14 amino acids. V shed 5 bases and J 8 bases; nucleotides not matched to a gene: 6. Here the CDR3 reads CASSLSSGVGELFF. The CDR3 DNA reads as TGTGCCAGTAGTCTCTCTAGCGGGGTGGGGGAGCTGTTTTTT.

V is TRBV30 and J is TRBJ1-5, with a possible D match to TRBD1 (5 bases). CDR1 and CDR2 (germline): GTSNPN, SVGIG (reference sequence). CDR3 length equals 14 residues. The CDR3 loop reads CAHHPQGGNQPQHF. The CDR3 DNA is TGTGCACACCACCCCCAGGGTGGCAATCAGCCCCAGCATTTT.

J is TRBJ1-2 and V is TRBV11-2; D gene unclear. Germline values: CDR1 SGHAT, CDR2 FQNNGV. Trimming shortened V by 7 bases and J by 3 bases, and 9 bases separated the two germline ends. This CDR3 has 12 residues. The CDR3 nucleotides are TGTGCCAGCAAGGATACACACTATGGCTACACCTTC. Its translation is CASKDTHYGYTF.

V gene TRBV29-1 combines with J gene TRBJ2-1; no definite D call. CDR1 is SQVTM, CDR2 ANQGSEA, per germline. The CDR3 is 11 residues long. V was pared by 4 bases and J by 9 bases, with 10 bases between. The CDR3 DNA sequence: TGCAGCGTTGGAGGCTCCGCTGAGCAGTTCTTC. This sequence encodes CSVGGSAEQFF.